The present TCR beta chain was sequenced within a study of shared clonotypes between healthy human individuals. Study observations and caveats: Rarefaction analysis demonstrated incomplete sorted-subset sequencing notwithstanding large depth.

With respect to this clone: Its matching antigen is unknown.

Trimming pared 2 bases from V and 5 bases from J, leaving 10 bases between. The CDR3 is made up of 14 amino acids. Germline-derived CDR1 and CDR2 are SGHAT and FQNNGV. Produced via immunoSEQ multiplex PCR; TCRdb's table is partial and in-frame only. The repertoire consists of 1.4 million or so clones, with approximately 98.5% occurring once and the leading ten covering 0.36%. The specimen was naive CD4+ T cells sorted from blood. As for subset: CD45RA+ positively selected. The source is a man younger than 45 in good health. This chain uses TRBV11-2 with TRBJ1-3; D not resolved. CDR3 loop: CASSLKGGRNTIYF. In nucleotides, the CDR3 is TGTGCCAGCAGCTTAAAGGGAGGGAGAAACACCATATATTTT.